This T cell receptor beta chain stems from a study of blood T cell repertoires in COVID-19. Source study methods: Reference gene primer amplification in the assay estimated nucleated cell counts. Using immunoSEQ multiplex PCR, the repertoire was profiled, and TCRdb retains in-frame clones only, with some absent. D and trimming were read from the DNA, whereas the V and J calls and clone size are those reported in that table. This table holds about 15,000 clones, 70% to 90% found once. This clone was detected once. V was pared by 3 bases and J by 5 bases, with 10 bases of the junction left unmatched. The CDR3 has 15 amino acids. CDR1 SGDLS and CDR2 YYNGEE come from the germline V gene.

The chain links TRBV9 to TRBJ2-5; 7 bases fit TRBD2. Specimen: peripheral blood. The source of this sequence is a man in his 60s with acute or convalescent COVID-19. CDR3 residues: CASSERAGAVETQYF. The CDR3, as DNA: TGTGCCAGCAGCGAGAGGGCGGGAGCGGTGGAGACCCAGTACTTC.